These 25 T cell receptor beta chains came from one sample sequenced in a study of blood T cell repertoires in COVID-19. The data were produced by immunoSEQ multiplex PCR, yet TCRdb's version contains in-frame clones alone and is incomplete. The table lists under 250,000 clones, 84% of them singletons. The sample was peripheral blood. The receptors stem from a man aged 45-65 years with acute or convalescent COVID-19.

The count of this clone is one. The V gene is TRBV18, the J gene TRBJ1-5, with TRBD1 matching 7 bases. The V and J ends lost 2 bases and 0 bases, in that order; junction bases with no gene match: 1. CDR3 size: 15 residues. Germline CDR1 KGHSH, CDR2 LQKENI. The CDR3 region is CASSPDRVSNQPQHF. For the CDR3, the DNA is TGTGCCAGCTCACCAGACAGGGTTAGCAATCAGCCCCAGCATTTT.

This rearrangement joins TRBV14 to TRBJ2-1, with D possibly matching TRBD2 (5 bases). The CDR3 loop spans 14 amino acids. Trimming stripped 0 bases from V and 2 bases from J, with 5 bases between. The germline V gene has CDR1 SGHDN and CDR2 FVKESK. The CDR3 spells CASSQDGAYNEQFF. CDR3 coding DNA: TGTGCCAGCAGCCAAGACGGGGCCTACAATGAGCAGTTCTTC.

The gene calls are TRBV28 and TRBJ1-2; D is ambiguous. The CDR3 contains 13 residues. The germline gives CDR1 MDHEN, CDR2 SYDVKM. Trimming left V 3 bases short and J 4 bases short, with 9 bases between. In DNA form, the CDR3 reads TGTGCCAGCAGTTTGGCGGCAAGCTATGGCTACACCTTC. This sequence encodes CASSLAASYGYTF.

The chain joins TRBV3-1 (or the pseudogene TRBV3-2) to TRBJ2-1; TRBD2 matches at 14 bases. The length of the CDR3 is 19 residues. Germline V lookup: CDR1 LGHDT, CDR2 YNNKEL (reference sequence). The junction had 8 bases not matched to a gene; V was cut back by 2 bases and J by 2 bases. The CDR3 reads CASSQPNPTSGRAYNEQFF. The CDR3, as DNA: TGTGCCAGCAGCCAACCAAACCCGACTAGCGGGAGGGCCTACAATGAGCAGTTCTTC.

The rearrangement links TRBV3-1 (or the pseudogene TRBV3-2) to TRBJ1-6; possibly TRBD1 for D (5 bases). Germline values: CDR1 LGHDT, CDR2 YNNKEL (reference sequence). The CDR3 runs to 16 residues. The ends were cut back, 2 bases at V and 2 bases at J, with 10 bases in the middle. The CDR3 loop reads CASSQFREPYNSPLHF. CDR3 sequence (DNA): TGTGCCAGCAGCCAATTCAGGGAACCCTATAATTCACCCCTCCACTTT.

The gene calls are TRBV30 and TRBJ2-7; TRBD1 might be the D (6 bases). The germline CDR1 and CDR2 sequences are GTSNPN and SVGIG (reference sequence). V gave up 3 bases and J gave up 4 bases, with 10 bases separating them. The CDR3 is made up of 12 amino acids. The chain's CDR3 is CAWRTGKYEQYF. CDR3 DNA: TGTGCCTGGAGAACAGGGAAATACGAGCAGTACTTC.

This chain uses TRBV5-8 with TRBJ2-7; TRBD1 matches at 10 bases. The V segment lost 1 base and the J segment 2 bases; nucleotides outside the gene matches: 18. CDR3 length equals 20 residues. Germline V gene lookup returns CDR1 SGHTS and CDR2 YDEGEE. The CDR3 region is CASSLFVTGQGPAGPYEQYF. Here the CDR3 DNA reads TGTGCCAGCAGCTTGTTTGTTACGGGACAGGGGCCCGCCGGCCCCTACGAGCAGTACTTC.

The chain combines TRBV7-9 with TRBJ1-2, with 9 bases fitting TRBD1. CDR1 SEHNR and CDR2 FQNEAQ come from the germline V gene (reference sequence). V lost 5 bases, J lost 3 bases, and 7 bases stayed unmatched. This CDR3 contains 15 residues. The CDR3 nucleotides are TGTGCCAGCAGCCTTCGGACAGGGGCGGACTATGGCTACACCTTC. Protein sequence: CASSLRTGADYGYTF.

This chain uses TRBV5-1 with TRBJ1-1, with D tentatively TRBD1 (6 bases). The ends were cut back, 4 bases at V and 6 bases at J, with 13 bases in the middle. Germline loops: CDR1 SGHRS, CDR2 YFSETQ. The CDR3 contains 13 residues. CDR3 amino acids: CASSRQGQPEAFF. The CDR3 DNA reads TGCGCCAGCAGCCGCCAAGGACAGCCTGAAGCTTTCTTT. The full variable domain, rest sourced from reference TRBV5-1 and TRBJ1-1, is KAGVTQTPRYLIKTRGQQVTLSCSPISGHRSVSWYQQTPGQGLQFLFEYFSETQRNKGNFPGRFSGRQFSNSRSEMNVSTLELGDSALYLCASSRQGQPEAFFGQGTRLTVV.

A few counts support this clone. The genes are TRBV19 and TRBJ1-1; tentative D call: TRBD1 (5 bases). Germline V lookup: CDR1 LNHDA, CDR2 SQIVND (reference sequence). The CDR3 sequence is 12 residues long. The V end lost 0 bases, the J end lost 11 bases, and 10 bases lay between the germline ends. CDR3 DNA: TGTGCCAGTAGTATAGAAAAACGACAGGCTTTCTTT. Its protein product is CASSIEKRQAFF. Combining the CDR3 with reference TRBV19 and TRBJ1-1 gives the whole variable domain DGGITQSPKYLFRKEGQNVTLSCEQNLNHDAMYWYRQDPGQGLRLIYYSQIVNDFQKGDIAEGYSVSREKKESFPLTVTSAQKNPTAFYLCASSIEKRQAFFGQGTRLTVV.

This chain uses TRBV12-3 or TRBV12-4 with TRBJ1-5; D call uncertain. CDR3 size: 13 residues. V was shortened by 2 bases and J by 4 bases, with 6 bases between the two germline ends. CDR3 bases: TGTGCCAGCAGTTTATCTAGGAATCAGCCCCAGCATTTT. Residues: CASSLSRNQPQHF.

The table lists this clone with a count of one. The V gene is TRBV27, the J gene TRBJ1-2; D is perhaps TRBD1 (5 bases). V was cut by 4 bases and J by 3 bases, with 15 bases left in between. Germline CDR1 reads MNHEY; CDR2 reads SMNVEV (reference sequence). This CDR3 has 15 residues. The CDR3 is CASSSTDSNHYGYTF. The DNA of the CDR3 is TGTGCCAGCAGTTCAACCGACAGTAACCACTATGGCTACACCTTC.

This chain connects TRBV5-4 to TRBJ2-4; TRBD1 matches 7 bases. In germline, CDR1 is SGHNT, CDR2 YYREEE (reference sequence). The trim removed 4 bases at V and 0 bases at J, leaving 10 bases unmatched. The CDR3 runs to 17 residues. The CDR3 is CASSPAGQGVAKNIQYF. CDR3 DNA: TGTGCCAGCAGCCCCGCGGGCCAGGGGGTAGCCAAAAACATTCAGTACTTC.

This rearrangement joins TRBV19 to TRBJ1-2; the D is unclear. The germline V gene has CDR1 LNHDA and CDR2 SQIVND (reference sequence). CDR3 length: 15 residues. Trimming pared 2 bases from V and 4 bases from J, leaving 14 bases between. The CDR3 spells CASSIRSPNSYGYTF. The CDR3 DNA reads TGTGCCAGTAGTATACGCAGCCCGAACAGCTATGGCTACACCTTC.

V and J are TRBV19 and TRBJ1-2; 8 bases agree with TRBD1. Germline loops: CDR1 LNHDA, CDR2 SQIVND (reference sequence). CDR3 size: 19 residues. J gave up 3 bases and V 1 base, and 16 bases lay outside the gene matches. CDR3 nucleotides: TGTGCCAGTAGTATAGTTTTTGGACAGGGTGGGATTGTGGACTATGGCTACACCTTC. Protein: CASSIVFGQGGIVDYGYTF.

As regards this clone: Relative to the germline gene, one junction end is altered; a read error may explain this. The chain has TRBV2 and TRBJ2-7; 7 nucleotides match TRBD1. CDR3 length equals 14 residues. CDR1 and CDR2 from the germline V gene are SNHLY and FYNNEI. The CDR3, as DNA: TGTGCCAGCATTGAAACAGGGGCGACCTACGAGCAGTACTTC. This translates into CASIETGATYEQYF.

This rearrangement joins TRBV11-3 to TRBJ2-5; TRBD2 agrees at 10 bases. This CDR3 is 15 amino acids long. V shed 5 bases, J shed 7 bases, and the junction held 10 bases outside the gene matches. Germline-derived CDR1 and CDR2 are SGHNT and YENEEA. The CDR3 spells CASSTGLATRGTQYF. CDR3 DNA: TGTGCCAGCAGCACGGGACTAGCGACTCGGGGGACCCAGTACTTC. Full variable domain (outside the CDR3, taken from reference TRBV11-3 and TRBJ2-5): EAGVVQSPRYKIIEKKQPVAFWCNPISGHNTLYWYLQNLGQGPELLIRYENEEAVDDSQLPKDRFSAERLKGVDSTLKIQPAELGDSAVYLCASSTGLATRGTQYFGPGTRLLVL.

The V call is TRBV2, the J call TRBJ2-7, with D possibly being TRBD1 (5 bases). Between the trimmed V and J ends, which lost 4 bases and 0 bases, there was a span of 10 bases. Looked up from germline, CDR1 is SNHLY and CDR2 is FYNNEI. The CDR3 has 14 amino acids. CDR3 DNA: TGTGCCAGCAGTGCCGACAGCCACTCCTACGAGCAGTACTTC. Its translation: CASSADSHSYEQYF. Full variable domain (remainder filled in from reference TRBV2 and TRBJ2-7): EPEVTQTPSHQVTQMGQEVILRCVPISNHLYFYWYRQILGQKVEFLVSFYNNEISEKSEIFDDQFSVERPDGSNFTLKIRSTKLEDSAMYFCASSADSHSYEQYFGPGTRLTVT.

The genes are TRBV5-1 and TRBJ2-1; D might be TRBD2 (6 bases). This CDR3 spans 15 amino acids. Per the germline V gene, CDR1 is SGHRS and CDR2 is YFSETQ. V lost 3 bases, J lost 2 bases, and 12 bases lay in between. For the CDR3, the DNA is TGCGCCAGCAGCTCGGAGGGCGGACCCTACAATGAGCAGTTCTTC. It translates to CASSSEGGPYNEQFF.

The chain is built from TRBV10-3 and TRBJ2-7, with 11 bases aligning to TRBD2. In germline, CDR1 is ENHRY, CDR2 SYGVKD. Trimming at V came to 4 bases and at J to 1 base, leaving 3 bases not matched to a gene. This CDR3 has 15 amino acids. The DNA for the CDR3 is TGTGCCATCAGTGGACTAGCGGGACGGTCCTACGAGCAGTACTTC. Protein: CAISGLAGRSYEQYF.

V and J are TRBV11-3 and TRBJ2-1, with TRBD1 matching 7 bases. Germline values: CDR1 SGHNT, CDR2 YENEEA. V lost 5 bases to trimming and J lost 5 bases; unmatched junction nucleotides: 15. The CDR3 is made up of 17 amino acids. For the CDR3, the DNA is TGTGCCAGCAGCCTTTCGTCCCCTAGGGGGCGGAACAATGAGCAGTTCTTC. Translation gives CASSLSSPRGRNNEQFF.

The CDR3 protein is CASSLWGQGRNEQYF. The CDR3 DNA reads as TGCGCCAGCAGCTTGTGGGGACAGGGTAGGAACGAGCAGTACTTC. This chain joins TRBV5-1 and TRBJ2-7; 9 nucleotides align to TRBD1. The trim removed 1 base at V and 5 bases at J, leaving 7 bases unmatched. The CDR3 loop spans 15 amino acids. CDR1 is SGHRS, CDR2 YFSETQ, per germline.

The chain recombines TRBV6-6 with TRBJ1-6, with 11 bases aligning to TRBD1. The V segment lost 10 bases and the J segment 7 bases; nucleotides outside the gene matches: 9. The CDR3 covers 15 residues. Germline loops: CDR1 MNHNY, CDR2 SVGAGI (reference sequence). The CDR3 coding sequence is TGTGCCACTATCCCCCGGGACAGGGGGAATTCACCCCTCCACTTT. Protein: CATIPRDRGNSPLHF.

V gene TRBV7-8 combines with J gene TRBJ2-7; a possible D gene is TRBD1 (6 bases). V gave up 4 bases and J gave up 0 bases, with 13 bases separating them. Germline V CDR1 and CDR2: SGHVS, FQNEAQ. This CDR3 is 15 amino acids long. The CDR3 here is CASSSVGRGSYEQYF. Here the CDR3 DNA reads TGTGCCAGCAGCTCCGTGGGCAGGGGCTCCTACGAGCAGTACTTC.

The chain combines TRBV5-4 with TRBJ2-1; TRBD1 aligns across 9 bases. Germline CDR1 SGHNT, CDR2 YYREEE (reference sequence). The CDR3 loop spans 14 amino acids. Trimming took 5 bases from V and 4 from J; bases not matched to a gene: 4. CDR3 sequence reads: CASRKGTGYNEQFF. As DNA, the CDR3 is TGTGCCAGCAGAAAAGGGACAGGGTACAATGAGCAGTTCTTC. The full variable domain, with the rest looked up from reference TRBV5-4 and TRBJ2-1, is ETGVTQSPTHLIKTRGQQVTLRCSSQSGHNTVSWYQQALGQGPQFIFQYYREEENGRGNFPPRFSGLQFPNYSSELNVNALELDDSALYLCASRKGTGYNEQFFGPGTRLTVL.